The clone carrying this TCR beta chain has only one observation. The antigen remains undetermined. Generated by immunoSEQ multiplex PCR, the TCRdb table keeps only in-frame clones and is missing some. The sample has more than 110,000 clones, 80% seen once. The record originates from a study of cytotoxic CD8 clonotypes in ibrutinib-treated CLL. General study results and limits: Public clonotypes (which were uncommon) either contracted or remained stable on treatment. Progressing and sustained-remission patients had different sampling times. Having risen at ibrutinib response, clonality had fallen back toward baseline by progression.

The CDR3 is 17 amino acids. Germline CDR1 is KGHSH and CDR2 is LQKENI. With V trimmed by 0 bases and J by 6 bases, 6 bases remained unmatched. The clonotype comes from a human donor with chronic lymphocytic leukemia. This specimen was PBMCs, taken after 36 months of ibrutinib treatment. V usage is TRBV18 and J usage is TRBJ1-6; TRBD1 matches at 9 bases. CDR3 coding DNA: TGTGCCAGCTCACCACCGGGGGGACAGGGATCTAATTCACCCCTCCACTTT. Protein sequence: CASSPPGGQGSNSPLHF.